These T cell receptor beta chains were read from a single sample in a study of shared clonotypes between healthy human individuals. The assay was immunoSEQ multiplex PCR, and TCRdb's table has in-frame clones only and misses some. The profile covers roughly 1,000,000 clones, with approximately 80% appearing a single time and 0.5% to 0.65% taken by the ten largest. Sequenced sample: memory CD4+ T cells from PBMCs. These receptors all stem from a man aged 18 to 29 in good health. Some clones in this sample may be carry-over from other donors' samples. The CDR3 runs from the conserved cysteine through the conserved F or W. D genes are given only for firm matches. Expanded clones get a size class; other rows say once, few or many, or leave the size out.

CDR3aa	CDR3nt	j_gene	d_gene	abundance	v_gene
CASSLTWEDEQYF	TGTGCCAGCAGCTTAACGTGGGAGGACGAGCAGTACTTC	TRBJ2-7	-	few	TRBV7-3
CASSGTAYGYTF	TGTGCCAGCAGTGGGACAGCGTATGGCTACACCTTC	TRBJ1-2	TRBD1	-	TRBV6-6
CASSPSLAGAHEQYF	TGCGCCAGCAGCCCCTCACTAGCGGGAGCCCACGAGCAGTACTTC	TRBJ2-7	TRBD2	-	TRBV5-1
CASSPSGQLSGNTIYF	TGCGCCAGCAGCCCCTCGGGGCAGCTCTCTGGAAACACCATATATTTT	TRBJ1-3	-	-	TRBV5-1
CAISGTRGGYNEQFF	TGTGCCATCAGTGGTACTAGGGGAGGCTACAATGAGCAGTTCTTC	TRBJ2-1	-	-	TRBV10-3
CASSSYPYEQYF	TGTGCCAGTAGTAGCTACCCATACGAGCAGTACTTC	TRBJ2-7	-	-	TRBV19
CASSNTGRGSYEQYF	TGTGCCAGCAGTAATACAGGGAGGGGCTCCTACGAGCAGTACTTC	TRBJ2-7	-	-	TRBV6-6
CATGTSGSGGGEQYF	TGTGCCACTGGGACTAGCGGGTCTGGGGGGGGCGAGCAGTACTTC	TRBJ2-7	TRBD2	-	TRBV6-5
CASSLARLGEQFF	TGTGCCAGCAGCTTAGCCAGGCTTGGCGAGCAGTTCTTC	TRBJ2-1	-	once	TRBV7-9
CASSLSETSGAKTGSDTQYF	TGTGCCAGCAGCTTATCCGAGACTAGCGGGGCCAAGACGGGATCAGATACGCAGTATTTT	TRBJ2-3	TRBD2	-	TRBV7-4
CASGTGAAEGTEAFF	TGCGCCAGCGGGACAGGGGCCGCCGAGGGGACTGAAGCTTTCTTT	TRBJ1-1	TRBD1	-	TRBV5-1
CASSPRTGGNNEQFF	TGCGCCAGCAGCCCCCGGACAGGGGGCAATAATGAGCAGTTCTTC	TRBJ2-1	TRBD1	-	TRBV5-1
CASSLRHDLIGGSNQPQHF	TGTGCCAGCAGTTTGCGACACGACCTTATTGGGGGGAGCAATCAGCCCCAGCATTTT	TRBJ1-5	-	-	TRBV28
CASSSTRDSGEQYF	TGTGCCAGCAGCTCGACCCGGGACTCAGGGGAGCAGTACTTC	TRBJ2-7	-	-	TRBV11-3
CASSARTSGTQYF	TGTGCCAGCAGCGCTAGGACTAGCGGGACACAGTATTTT	TRBJ2-3	TRBD2	-	TRBV7-2
CASSLPEANYGYTF	TGCGCCAGCAGCTTGCCGGAAGCTAACTATGGCTACACCTTC	TRBJ1-2	-	-	TRBV5-1
CASSDRGNEINYGYTF	TGTGCCAGTAGCGACCGGGGCAACGAGATTAACTATGGCTACACCTTC	TRBJ1-2	-	-	TRBV19
CASSFGLSSGANVLTF	TGCGCCAGCAGCTTCGGCCTTAGCTCTGGGGCCAACGTCCTGACTTTC	TRBJ2-6	-	once	TRBV5-1
CATFSWGVRETQYF	TGTGCCACCTTTTCTTGGGGAGTTCGAGAGACCCAGTACTTC	TRBJ2-5	-	-	TRBV28
CATSRLGGVQETQYF	TGTGCCACCAGCAGACTGGGGGGGGTCCAAGAGACCCAGTACTTC	TRBJ2-5	TRBD2	-	TRBV15
CASSPPRGRTSSYEQYF	TGTGCCAGCAGCCCCCCCCGCGGGAGGACGAGCTCCTACGAGCAGTACTTC	TRBJ2-7	TRBD2	-	TRBV7-9
CASSLLGTGDTEAFF	TGCGCCAGCAGCTTGCTCGGGACAGGGGACACTGAAGCTTTCTTT	TRBJ1-1	TRBD1	-	TRBV5-1
CASSPETTNEKLFF	TGCGCCAGCAGCCCTGAAACAACTAATGAAAAACTGTTTTTT	TRBJ1-4	-	-	TRBV5-1